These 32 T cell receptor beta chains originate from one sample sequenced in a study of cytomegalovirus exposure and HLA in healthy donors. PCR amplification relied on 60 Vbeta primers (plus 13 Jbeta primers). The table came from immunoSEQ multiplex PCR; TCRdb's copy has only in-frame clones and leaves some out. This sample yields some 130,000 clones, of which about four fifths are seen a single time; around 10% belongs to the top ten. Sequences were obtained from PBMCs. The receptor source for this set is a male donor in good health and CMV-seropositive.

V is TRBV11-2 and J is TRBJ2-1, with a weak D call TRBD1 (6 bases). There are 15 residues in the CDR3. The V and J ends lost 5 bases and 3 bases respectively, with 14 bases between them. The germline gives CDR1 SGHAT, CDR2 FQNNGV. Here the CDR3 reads CASSLRTRGYNEQFF. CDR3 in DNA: TGTGCCAGCAGCCTCCGAACCAGGGGCTACAATGAGCAGTTCTTC.

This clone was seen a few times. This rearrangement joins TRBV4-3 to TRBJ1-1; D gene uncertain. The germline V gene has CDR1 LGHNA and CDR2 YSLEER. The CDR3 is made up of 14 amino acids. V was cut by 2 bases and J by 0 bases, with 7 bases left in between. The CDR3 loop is CASSQPPMNTEAFF. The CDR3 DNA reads TGCGCCAGCAGCCAACCTCCTATGAACACTGAAGCTTTCTTT.

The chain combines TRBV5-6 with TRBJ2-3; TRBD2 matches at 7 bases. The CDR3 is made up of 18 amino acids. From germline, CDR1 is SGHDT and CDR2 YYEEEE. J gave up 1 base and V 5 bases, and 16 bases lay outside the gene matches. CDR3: CASSFLADTYMGTDTQYF. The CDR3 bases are TGTGCCAGCAGTTTTCTAGCGGACACCTACATGGGCACAGATACGCAGTATTTT.

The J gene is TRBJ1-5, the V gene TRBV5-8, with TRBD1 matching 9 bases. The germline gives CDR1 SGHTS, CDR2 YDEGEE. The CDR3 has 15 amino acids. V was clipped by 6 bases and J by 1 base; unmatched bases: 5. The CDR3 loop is CASTVGQGSNQPQHF. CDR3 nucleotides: TGTGCCAGCACGGTCGGACAGGGGAGCAATCAGCCCCAGCATTTT.

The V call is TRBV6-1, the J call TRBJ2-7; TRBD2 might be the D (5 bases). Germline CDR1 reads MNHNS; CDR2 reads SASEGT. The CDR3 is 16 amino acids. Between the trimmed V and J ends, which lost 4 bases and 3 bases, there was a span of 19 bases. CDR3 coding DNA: TGTGCCAGCAGTGCCCCTTCAAAGGGAGCTAGCTACGAGCAGTACTTC. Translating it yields CASSAPSKGASYEQYF.

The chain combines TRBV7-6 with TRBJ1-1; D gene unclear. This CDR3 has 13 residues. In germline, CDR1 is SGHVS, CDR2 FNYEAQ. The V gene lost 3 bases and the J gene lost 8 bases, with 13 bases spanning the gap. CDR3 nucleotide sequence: TGTGCCAGCAGCTTCGGTACCGGGATGGAAGCTTTCTTT. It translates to CASSFGTGMEAFF.

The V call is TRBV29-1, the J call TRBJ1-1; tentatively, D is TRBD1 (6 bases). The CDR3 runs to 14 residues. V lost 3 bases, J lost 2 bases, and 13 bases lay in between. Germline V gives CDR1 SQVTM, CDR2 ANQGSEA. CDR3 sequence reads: CSVERTDYNTEAFF. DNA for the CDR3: TGCAGCGTTGAGAGGACAGACTATAACACTGAAGCTTTCTTT.

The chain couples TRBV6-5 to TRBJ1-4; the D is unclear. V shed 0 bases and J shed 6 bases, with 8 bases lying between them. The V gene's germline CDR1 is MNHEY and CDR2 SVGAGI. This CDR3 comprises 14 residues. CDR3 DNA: TGTGCCAGCAGTTACTCTGGGGAGTATGAAAAACTGTTTTTT. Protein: CASSYSGEYEKLFF.

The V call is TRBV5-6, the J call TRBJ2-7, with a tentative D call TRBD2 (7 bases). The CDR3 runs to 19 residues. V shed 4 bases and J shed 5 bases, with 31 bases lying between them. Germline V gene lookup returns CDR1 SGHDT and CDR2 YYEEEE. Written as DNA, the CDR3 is TGTGCCAGCAGCCCCTCCCAGGCTATAGGGGGGGAGGTAAGGAACGAGCAGTACTTC. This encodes CASSPSQAIGGEVRNEQYF.

The DNA for the CDR3 is TGTGCCAGCTCACCTGGGCCCTCCACCGGGGAGCTGTTTTTT. Protein: CASSPGPSTGELFF. This sequence joins TRBV18 and TRBJ2-2; D call uncertain. Trimming took 3 bases from V and 4 from J, leaving 9 bases between them. In germline, CDR1 is KGHSH, CDR2 LQKENI. This CDR3 has 14 amino acids.

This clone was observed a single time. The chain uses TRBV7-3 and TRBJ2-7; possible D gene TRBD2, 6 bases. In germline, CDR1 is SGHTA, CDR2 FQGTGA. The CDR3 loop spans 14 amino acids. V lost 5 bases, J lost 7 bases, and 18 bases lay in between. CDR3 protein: CASSPRNGGREQYF. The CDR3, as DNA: TGTGCCAGCAGCCCCCGTAATGGGGGGAGAGAGCAGTACTTC.

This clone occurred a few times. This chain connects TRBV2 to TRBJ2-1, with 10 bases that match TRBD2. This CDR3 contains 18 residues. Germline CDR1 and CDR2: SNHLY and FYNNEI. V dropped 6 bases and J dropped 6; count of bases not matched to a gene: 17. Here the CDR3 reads CASREGSGRPGGINEQFF. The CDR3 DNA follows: TGTGCCAGCAGGGAGGGTAGCGGGAGGCCGGGCGGTATCAATGAGCAGTTCTTC.

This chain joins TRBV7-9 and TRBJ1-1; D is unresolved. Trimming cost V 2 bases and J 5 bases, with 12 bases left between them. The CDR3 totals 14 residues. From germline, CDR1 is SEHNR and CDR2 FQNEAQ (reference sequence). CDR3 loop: CASSLSQVWTEAFF. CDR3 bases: TGTGCCAGCAGCTTATCGCAGGTCTGGACTGAAGCTTTCTTT. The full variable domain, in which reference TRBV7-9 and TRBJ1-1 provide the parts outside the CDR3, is DTGVSQNPRHKITKRGQNVTFRCDPISEHNRLYWYRQTLGQGPEFLTYFQNEAQLEKSRLLSDRFSAERPKGSFSTLEIQRTEQGDSAMYLCASSLSQVWTEAFFGQGTRLTVV.

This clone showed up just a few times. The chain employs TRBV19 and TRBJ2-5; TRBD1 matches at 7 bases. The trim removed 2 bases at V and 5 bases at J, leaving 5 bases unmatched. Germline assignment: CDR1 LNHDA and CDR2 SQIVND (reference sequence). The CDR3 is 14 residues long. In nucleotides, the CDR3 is TGTGCCAGTAGTATATATGACAGGGAGGAGACCCAGTACTTC. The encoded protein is CASSIYDREETQYF.

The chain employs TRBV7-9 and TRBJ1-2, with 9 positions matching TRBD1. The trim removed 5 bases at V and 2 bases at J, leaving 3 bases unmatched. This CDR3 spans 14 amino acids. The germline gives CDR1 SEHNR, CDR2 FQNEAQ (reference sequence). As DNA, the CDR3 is TGTGCCAGCAGCATTGGACAGGGGAACTATGGCTACACCTTC. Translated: CASSIGQGNYGYTF.

CDR3 DNA: TGTGCCTGGAGTGGGCAGGGGGCGCGGGTTGAAAAACTGTTTTTT. Amino acid sequence: CAWSGQGARVEKLFF. The J gene is TRBJ1-4, the V gene TRBV30, with 8 bases fitting TRBD1. Trimming cost V 1 base and J 7 bases; bases outside gene matches: 8. The V gene's germline CDR1 is GTSNPN and CDR2 SVGIG (reference sequence). CDR3 length: 15 amino acids.

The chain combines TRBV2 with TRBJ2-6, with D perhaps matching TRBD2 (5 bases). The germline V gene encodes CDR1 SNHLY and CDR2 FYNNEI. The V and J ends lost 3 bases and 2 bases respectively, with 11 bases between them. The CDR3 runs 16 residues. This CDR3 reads CASSDSRGAGANVLTF. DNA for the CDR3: TGTGCCAGCAGTGATTCCCGGGGTGCTGGGGCCAACGTCCTGACTTTC.

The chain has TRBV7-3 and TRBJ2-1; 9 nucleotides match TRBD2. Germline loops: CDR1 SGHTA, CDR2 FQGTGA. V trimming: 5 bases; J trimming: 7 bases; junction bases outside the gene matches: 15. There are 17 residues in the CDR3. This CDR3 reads CASSAPPGTSLANEQFF. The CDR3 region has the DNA TGTGCCAGCAGCGCACCTCCCGGGACTAGCCTGGCGAATGAGCAGTTCTTC.

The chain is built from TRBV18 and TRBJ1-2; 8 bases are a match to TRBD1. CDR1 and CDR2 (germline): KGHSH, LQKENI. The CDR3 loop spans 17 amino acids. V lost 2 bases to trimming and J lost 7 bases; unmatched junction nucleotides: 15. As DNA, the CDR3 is TGTGCCAGCTCACCAGGAGAAATCGGACAGGGCGTAGGTGGCTACACCTTC. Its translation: CASSPGEIGQGVGGYTF. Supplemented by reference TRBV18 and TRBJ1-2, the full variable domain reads NAGVMQNPRHLVRRRGQEARLRCSPMKGHSHVYWYRQLPEEGLKFMVYLQKENIIDESGMPKERFSAEFPKEGPSILRIQQVVRGDSAAYFCASSPGEIGQGVGGYTFGSGTRLTVV.

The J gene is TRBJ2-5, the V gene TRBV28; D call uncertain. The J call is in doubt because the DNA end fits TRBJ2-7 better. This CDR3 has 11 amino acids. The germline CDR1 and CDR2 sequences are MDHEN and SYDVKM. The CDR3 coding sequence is TGTGCCAGCAGGGTTACCTACGAGCAGTACTTC. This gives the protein CASRVTYEQYF.

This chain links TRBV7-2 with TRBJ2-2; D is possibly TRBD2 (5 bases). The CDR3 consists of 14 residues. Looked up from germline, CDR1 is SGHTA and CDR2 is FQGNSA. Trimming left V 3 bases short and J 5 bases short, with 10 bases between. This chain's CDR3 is CASSLASGTGELFF. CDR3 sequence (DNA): TGTGCCAGCAGCTTGGCCTCGGGGACCGGGGAGCTGTTTTTT.

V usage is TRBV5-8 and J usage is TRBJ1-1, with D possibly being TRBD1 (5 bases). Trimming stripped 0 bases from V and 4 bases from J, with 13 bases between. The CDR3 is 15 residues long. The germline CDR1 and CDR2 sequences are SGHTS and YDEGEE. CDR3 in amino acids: CASSLETGLGTEAFF. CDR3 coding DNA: TGTGCCAGCAGCTTGGAAACAGGATTGGGCACTGAAGCTTTCTTT.

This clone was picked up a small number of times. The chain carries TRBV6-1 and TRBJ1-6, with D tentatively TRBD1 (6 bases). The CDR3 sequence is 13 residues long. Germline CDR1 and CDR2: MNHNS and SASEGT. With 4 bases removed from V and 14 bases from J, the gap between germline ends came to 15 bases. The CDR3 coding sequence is TGTGCCAGCAGTGGACAGGCGGACCGGACCCTCCACTTT. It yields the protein CASSGQADRTLHF.

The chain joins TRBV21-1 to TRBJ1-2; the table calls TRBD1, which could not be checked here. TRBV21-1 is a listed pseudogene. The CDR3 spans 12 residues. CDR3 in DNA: TGTGCCAGCAGCAAAAGGCAGGATGGCTACACCTTC. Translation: CASSKRQDGYTF.

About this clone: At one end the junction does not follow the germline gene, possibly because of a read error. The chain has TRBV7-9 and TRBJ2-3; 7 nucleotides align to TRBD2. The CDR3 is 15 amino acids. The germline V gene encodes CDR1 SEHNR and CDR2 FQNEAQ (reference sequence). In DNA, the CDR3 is TGTTCCAGCAGCTCTGGACTAGGATCCTCGGATACGCAGTATTTT. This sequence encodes CSSSSGLGSSDTQYF.

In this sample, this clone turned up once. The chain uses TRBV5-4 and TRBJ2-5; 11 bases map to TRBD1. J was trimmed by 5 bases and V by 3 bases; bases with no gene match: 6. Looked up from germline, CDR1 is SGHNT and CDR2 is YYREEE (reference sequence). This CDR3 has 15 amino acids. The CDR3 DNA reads TGTGCCAGCAGCTATCCGGGACAGGGGGTCGAGACCCAGTACTTC. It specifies CASSYPGQGVETQYF.

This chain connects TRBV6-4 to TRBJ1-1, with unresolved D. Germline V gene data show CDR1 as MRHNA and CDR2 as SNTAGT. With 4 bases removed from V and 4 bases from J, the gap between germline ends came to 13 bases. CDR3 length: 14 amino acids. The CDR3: CASSAHGSSTEAFF. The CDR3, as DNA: TGTGCCAGCAGTGCTCATGGATCTAGCACTGAAGCTTTCTTT.

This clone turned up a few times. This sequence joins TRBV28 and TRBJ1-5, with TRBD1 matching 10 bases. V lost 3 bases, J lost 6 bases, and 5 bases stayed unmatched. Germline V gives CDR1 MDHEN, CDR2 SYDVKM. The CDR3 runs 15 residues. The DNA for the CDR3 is TGTGCCAGCAGTTTGGGACAGGGGTTTCGTCAGCCCCAGCATTTT. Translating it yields CASSLGQGFRQPQHF. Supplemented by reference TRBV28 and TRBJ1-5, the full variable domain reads DVKVTQSSRYLVKRTGEKVFLECVQDMDHENMFWYRQDPGLGLRLIYFSYDVKMKEKGDIPEGYSVSREKKERFSLILESASTNQTSMYLCASSLGQGFRQPQHFGDGTRLSIL.

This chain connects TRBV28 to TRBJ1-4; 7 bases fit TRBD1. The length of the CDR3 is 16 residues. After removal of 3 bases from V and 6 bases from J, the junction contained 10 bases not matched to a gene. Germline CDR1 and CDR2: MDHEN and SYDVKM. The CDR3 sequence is CASSFISRQGDEKLFF. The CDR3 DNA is TGTGCCAGCAGTTTTATCTCTAGGCAGGGGGATGAAAAACTGTTTTTT. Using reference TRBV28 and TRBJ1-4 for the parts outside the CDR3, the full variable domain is DVKVTQSSRYLVKRTGEKVFLECVQDMDHENMFWYRQDPGLGLRLIYFSYDVKMKEKGDIPEGYSVSREKKERFSLILESASTNQTSMYLCASSFISRQGDEKLFFGSGTQLSVL.

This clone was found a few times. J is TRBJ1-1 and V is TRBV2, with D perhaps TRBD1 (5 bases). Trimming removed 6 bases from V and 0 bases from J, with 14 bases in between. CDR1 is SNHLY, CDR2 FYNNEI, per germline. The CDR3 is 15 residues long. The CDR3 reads CASSRTDRLNTEAFF. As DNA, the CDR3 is TGTGCCAGCAGCAGAACCGACAGACTGAACACTGAAGCTTTCTTT.

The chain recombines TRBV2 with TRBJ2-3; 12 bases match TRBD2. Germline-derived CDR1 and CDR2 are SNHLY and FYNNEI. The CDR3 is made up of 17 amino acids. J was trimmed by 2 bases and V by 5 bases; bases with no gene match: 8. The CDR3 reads CASSFSLAGGITDTQYF. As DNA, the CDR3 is TGTGCCAGCAGTTTCTCCCTAGCGGGAGGGATCACAGATACGCAGTATTTT.

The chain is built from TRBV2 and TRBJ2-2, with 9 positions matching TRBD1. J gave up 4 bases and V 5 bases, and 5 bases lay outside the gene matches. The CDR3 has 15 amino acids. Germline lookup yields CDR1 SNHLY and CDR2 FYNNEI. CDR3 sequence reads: CASSLGTGSTGELFF. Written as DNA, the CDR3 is TGTGCCAGCAGTCTGGGGACAGGGAGCACCGGGGAGCTGTTTTTT.